These 3 T cell receptor beta chains were all obtained from the same sample, sequenced in a study of glioma-infiltrating T cells. Using RNA template, CDR3s of TCR alpha and beta were amplified with iRepertoire arm-PCR. TCRdb re-analysed the multiplex PCR reads in MiXCR, keeping a single row per CDR3 protein. Of 150,000 to 200,000 distinct CDR3 sequences in the sample, around 30% were seen once. The sequencing sample was made of glioma tissue, nonneoplastic brain tissue, or PBMCs (not recorded which). The receptors derive from a human donor with low-grade glioma or glioblastoma, undergoing nonglioma brain surgery, or in good health (not recorded which).

This clonotype was seen many times. V usage is TRBV5-1 and J usage is TRBJ2-1; 7 positions match TRBD2. This CDR3 contains 15 residues. Losses at the gene ends were 2 bases for V and 7 bases for J; bases not matched to a gene: 9. Germline V gives CDR1 SGHRS, CDR2 YFSETQ. The CDR3 sequence: CASSFSSGISNEQFF. The CDR3 nucleotides read TGCGCCAGCAGCTTCTCCAGCGGGATAAGTAATGAGCAGTTCTTC. Looking up the rest from reference TRBV5-1 and TRBJ2-1 gives the full variable domain: KAGVTQTPRYLIKTRGQQVTLSCSPISGHRSVSWYQQTPGQGLQFLFEYFSETQRNKGNFPGRFSGRQFSNSRSEMNVSTLELGDSALYLCASSFSSGISNEQFFGPGTRLTVL.

This clonotype was counted at least ten times. The chain links TRBV6-2 or TRBV6-3 to TRBJ1-1, with a tentative D call TRBD1 (5 bases). The V gene's germline CDR1 is MNHEY and CDR2 SVGEGT. V lost 3 bases, J lost 4 bases, and 12 bases lay in between. The CDR3 spans 14 residues. This CDR3 is CASSYIGDSTEAFF. CDR3 bases: TGTGCCAGCAGTTATATCGGAGACAGCACTGAAGCTTTCTTT.

This clonotype came up once. A read error may explain this, as a much larger clone is one base away. The rearrangement links TRBV3-1 to TRBJ2-7; D is perhaps TRBD2 (6 bases). Trimming stripped 8 bases from V and 4 bases from J, with 27 bases between. CDR3 length: 17 residues. Germline CDR1 and CDR2: LGHDT and YNNKEL (reference sequence). In nucleotides, the CDR3 is TGTGCCAGCTCACCGGGGAGTGGCGGGACTTCGGGTTACGAGCAGTACTTC. This gives the protein CASSPGSGGTSGYEQYF.